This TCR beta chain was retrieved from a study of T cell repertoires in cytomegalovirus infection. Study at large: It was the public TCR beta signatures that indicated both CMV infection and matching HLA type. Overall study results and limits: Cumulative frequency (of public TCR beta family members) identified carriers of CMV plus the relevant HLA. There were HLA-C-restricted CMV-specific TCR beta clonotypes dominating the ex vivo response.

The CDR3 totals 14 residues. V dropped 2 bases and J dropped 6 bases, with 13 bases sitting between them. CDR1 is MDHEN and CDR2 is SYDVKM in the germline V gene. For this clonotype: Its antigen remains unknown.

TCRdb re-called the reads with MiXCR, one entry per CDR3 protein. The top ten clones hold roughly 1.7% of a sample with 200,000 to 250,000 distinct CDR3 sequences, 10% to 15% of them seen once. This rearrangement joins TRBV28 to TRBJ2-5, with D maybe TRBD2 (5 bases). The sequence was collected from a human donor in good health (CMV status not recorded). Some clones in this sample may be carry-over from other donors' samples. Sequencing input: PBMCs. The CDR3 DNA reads TGTGCCAGCAGTTTAGGGAGAATGGGGAAGACCCAGTACTTC. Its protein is CASSLGRMGKTQYF.